Listed below are T cell receptor beta chains from one sample, sequenced in a study of T-cell memory formation after mild COVID-19. TCRdb processed the 5' RACE reads anew with MiXCR; each CDR3 protein has one entry. The table has approximately 54,000 distinct CDR3 sequences, more than 10% seen once. Sequenced input: PBMCs or a T cell subset sorted from them (not recorded which). The receptors stem from a man between 18 and 29 years old who had mild COVID-19 (a few samples of this study predate the infection). Cell type and time point are not known. Each CDR3 is given with its conserved first and last residue. A D gene is named only where the DNA matches it firmly. Only some rows state a clone size, as once, few, many or a class for expanded clones.

d_gene	abundance	v_gene	j_gene	CDR3nt	CDR3aa
NA	many	TRBV7-2	TRBJ2-1	TGTGCCAGCAGCTTCGCAATCGAGCAGTTCTTC	CASSFAIEQFF
NA	NA	TRBV9	TRBJ1-1	TGTGCCAGCAGCGAGAGAATGAACACTGAAGCTTTCTTT	CASSERMNTEAFF
NA	few	TRBV7-9	TRBJ1-1	TGTGCCAGCAGCCCCCTCTGGGGGACAACTGAAGCTTTCTTT	CASSPLWGTTEAFF
TRBD2	few	TRBV4-1	TRBJ2-3	TGCGCCAGCAGCCAAGCGGGGGGATTAGATACGCAGTATTTT	CASSQAGGLDTQYF
NA	few	TRBV7-6	TRBJ2-7	TGTGCCAGCAGCTCCGGGTGGCCCTCCTACGAGCAGTACTTC	CASSSGWPSYEQYF
NA	NA	TRBV27	TRBJ2-2	TGTGCCAGCAGTTTCCCCGGGGGCACCGGGGAGCTGTTTTTT	CASSFPGGTGELFF
NA	NA	TRBV7-9	TRBJ2-2	TGTGCCAGCAGCCAACGGGGGAGCGTGAACACCGGGGAGCTGTTTTTT	CASSQRGSVNTGELFF
NA	NA	TRBV12-5	TRBJ2-1	TGTGCTAGTAGAGAGGGGAGCCACAATGAGCAGTTCTTC	CASREGSHNEQFF
TRBD2	few	TRBV7-9	TRBJ2-3	TGTGCCAGCAGCTCGTTGAGACTAGCGGGGGACACAGATACGCAGTATTTT	CASSSLRLAGDTDTQYF
NA	many	TRBV7-2	TRBJ2-5	TGTGCCAGCAGCTTAGTAGTTGGCCTCGGGCAAGAGACCCAGTACTTC	CASSLVVGLGQETQYF
TRBD1	few	TRBV18	TRBJ2-2	TGTGCCAGCTCACCCCAGGGGGCGCATACCGGGGAGCTGTTTTTT	CASSPQGAHTGELFF
TRBD2	few	TRBV30	TRBJ2-3	TGTGCCTGGAGACTAGCGGGGGGATCAACAGATACGCAGTATTTT	CAWRLAGGSTDTQYF
NA	NA	TRBV20-1	TRBJ2-3	TGCAGTGCTCGGGGTTTCACAGATACGCAGTATTTT	CSARGFTDTQYF
TRBD2	NA	TRBV29-1	TRBJ2-5	TGCAGCTCCGAAGCGGGGGAGGAGACCCAGTACTTC	CSSEAGEETQYF
TRBD2	NA	TRBV18	TRBJ2-3	TGTGCCAGCTCACCTAGACTAGCGGGGAACACAGATACGCAGTATTTT	CASSPRLAGNTDTQYF
NA	few	TRBV10-3	TRBJ2-6	TGTGCCATCAGCCCGGGGCTTGCTCCTGGGGCCAACGTCCTGACTTTC	CAISPGLAPGANVLTF
TRBD1	few	TRBV7-7	TRBJ2-3	TGTGCTAGCAGTCCCAGACAGGGCTCAGATACGCAGTATTTT	CASSPRQGSDTQYF
TRBD2	few	TRBV3-1	TRBJ2-5	TGTGCCAGCACCCGATCTAGCGGGGGAAAGACCCAGTACTTC	CASTRSSGGKTQYF
NA	NA	TRBV6-2/TRBV6-3	TRBJ1-2	TGTGCCAGCTCAAGCGCCGGACTCTACGAGGGCTACACCTTC	CASSSAGLYEGYTF
NA	NA	TRBV3-1	TRBJ2-6	TGTGCCAGCAGTCTTGGGGGTGACGGGGCCAACGTCCTGACTTTC	CASSLGGDGANVLTF
NA	few	TRBV5-1	TRBJ2-1	TGCGCCAGCAGTTTACAGATCAATGAGCAGTTCTTC	CASSLQINEQFF
NA	NA	TRBV7-2	TRBJ2-7	TGTGCCAGCAGCTTAGCTTCGGCGGAATCACCCTCCTACGAGCAGTACTTC	CASSLASAESPSYEQYF
NA	NA	TRBV7-9	TRBJ2-1	TGTGCCAGCAGCTACGCAGGGGTCTCCTACAATGAGCAGTTCTTC	CASSYAGVSYNEQFF
TRBD2	many	TRBV7-3	TRBJ2-3	TGTGCCAGCAGCCCTCGGGGGGGGGCTGGAGGAGATACGCAGTATTTT	CASSPRGGAGGDTQYF
NA	few	TRBV5-1	TRBJ2-1	TGCGCCAGCAGCTCAAGGCTCAGTGTGGGGCTAAACAATGAGCAGTTCTTC	CASSSRLSVGLNNEQFF
TRBD1	few	TRBV6-5	TRBJ1-1	TGTGCCAGCGGTTCAGGGGGGGCTGGTTTAACTGAAGCTTTCTTT	CASGSGGAGLTEAFF
NA	NA	TRBV18	TRBJ2-7	TGTGCCAGCTCATCACCGGAAAACGAGCAGTACTTC	CASSSPENEQYF
NA	NA	TRBV19	TRBJ2-7	TGTGCCAGTAGTATAGTCGCCGGACACACCGACGAGCAGTACTTC	CASSIVAGHTDEQYF
NA	many	TRBV5-1	TRBJ2-3	TGCGCCAGCAGGTCGGACAGCACAGATACGCAGTATTTT	CASRSDSTDTQYF
NA	NA	TRBV9	TRBJ2-1	TGTGCCAGCAGCAACCGGACTCAACGCTACAATGAGCAGTTCTTC	CASSNRTQRYNEQFF
NA	few	TRBV5-5	TRBJ1-1	TGTGCCAGCAGCCTGGGCTGGGTCCAAAACACTGAAGCTTTCTTT	CASSLGWVQNTEAFF
NA	few	TRBV11-2	TRBJ2-2	TGTGCCAGCAGCTTTTTACTTGGGGCCGGGGAGCTGTTTTTT	CASSFLLGAGELFF
NA	few	TRBV7-9	TRBJ1-1	TGTGCCAGCAGCTCAGGAGGAAGCACTGAAGCTTTCTTT	CASSSGGSTEAFF
NA	many	TRBV5-6	TRBJ2-5	TGTGCCAGCAGCTTGGCCCGAGGGAGGGAGACCCAGTACTTC	CASSLARGRETQYF
TRBD2	NA	TRBV25-1	TRBJ2-1	TGTGCCAGCAGCCTAGCGGGGGAAGGGGAGCAGTTCTTC	CASSLAGEGEQFF
NA	NA	TRBV12-3/TRBV12-4	TRBJ2-6	TGTGCCAGCAGTTCCCCCGGGAGCTCTGGGGCCAACGTCCTGACTTTC	CASSSPGSSGANVLTF
NA	few	TRBV30	TRBJ1-2	TGTGCCTGGAGTCCCCGGGACTATGGCTACACCTTC	CAWSPRDYGYTF
TRBD2	NA	TRBV3-1	TRBJ2-1	TGTGCCAGCTCTCCTGGGGGGGAGCTAGCGCAGTTCTTC	CASSPGGELAQFF
NA	few	TRBV12-3/TRBV12-4	TRBJ1-2	TGTGCCAGCAGTTTGAGCTATTCCTATGGCTACACCTTC	CASSLSYSYGYTF
TRBD1	many	TRBV5-1	TRBJ2-2	TGCGCCAGCAGCTTTTTGGCGACAGGGGACACCGGGGAGCTGTTTTTT	CASSFLATGDTGELFF
NA	few	TRBV6-5	TRBJ1-2	TGTGCCAGCAGTCAGTCTGTAGCCGGGACAAGAGTCTCTGGCTACACCTTC	CASSQSVAGTRVSGYTF
NA	NA	TRBV7-2	TRBJ2-3	TGTGCCAGCAGCTTAGAGGAGGGGGTAGCGGAGCCCACAGATACGCAGTATTTT	CASSLEEGVAEPTDTQYF
NA	few	TRBV7-2	TRBJ2-5	TGTGCCAGCAGCTTGATGGACGGACAAGAGACCCAGTACTTC	CASSLMDGQETQYF
NA	many	TRBV7-8	TRBJ2-7	TGTGCCAGCAGCTTAGATCGGCATAACGAGCAGTACTTC	CASSLDRHNEQYF
NA	NA	TRBV15	TRBJ1-1	TGTGCCACCAGCGTCAACACGTCTCCTGAAGCTTTCTTT	CATSVNTSPEAFF
NA	NA	TRBV7-2	TRBJ2-3	TGTGCCAGCAGCTTGGGGATCAGCACAGATACGCAGTATTTT	CASSLGISTDTQYF
NA	NA	TRBV20-1	TRBJ1-1	TGCAGTGCTAGAGACGGGTTGAAGAACACTGAAGCTTTCTTT	CSARDGLKNTEAFF
TRBD1	many	TRBV5-1	TRBJ2-6	TGCGCCAGCAGCGCAGGGGGCGCTGGGGCCAACGTCCTGACTTTC	CASSAGGAGANVLTF
NA	NA	TRBV20-1	TRBJ1-2	TGCAGTGGCCGACATCCCACAACCTATGGCTACACCTTC	CSGRHPTTYGYTF
TRBD2	NA	TRBV24-1	TRBJ2-2	TGTGCCACCAGTGATCACCCGACTAGCGGGGGGGCGAGGAACACCGGGGAGCTGTTTTTT	CATSDHPTSGGARNTGELFF
NA	NA	TRBV7-2	TRBJ2-3	TGTGCCAGCAGCTTAGTGCAGGGTTCGGATACGCAGTATTTT	CASSLVQGSDTQYF
NA	few	TRBV7-2	TRBJ1-3	TGTGCCAGCAGCTCTGTCAGGGGAGGAAACACCATATATTTT	CASSSVRGGNTIYF
NA	NA	TRBV6-2/TRBV6-3	TRBJ2-7	TGTGCCAGCAGTCCACTCGGGGAGGAGCAGTACTTC	CASSPLGEEQYF
NA	few	TRBV5-1	TRBJ2-2	TGCGCCAGCAGCTGGGACAAGAACACCGGGGAGCTGTTTTTT	CASSWDKNTGELFF
TRBD2	NA	TRBV14	TRBJ2-1	TGTGCCAGCAGCCGAGGGTTACTAGCGGGGGCCAATGAGCAGTTCTTC	CASSRGLLAGANEQFF
TRBD2	few	TRBV7-9	TRBJ2-3	TGTGCCAGCAGCTCCTTGAGCGGGGGGATCACAGATACGCAGTATTTT	CASSSLSGGITDTQYF
NA	few	TRBV5-1	TRBJ2-3	TGCGCCAGCAGCCGACAGGGAGGAACAGATACGCAGTATTTT	CASSRQGGTDTQYF
TRBD1	many	TRBV10-3	TRBJ2-1	TGTGCCATCAGTGAGTCCAGGACAGGGCAGTTCTTC	CAISESRTGQFF
TRBD2	many	TRBV29-1	TRBJ2-3	TGCAGCGTTGACCGGGGGGGCACAGATACGCAGTATTTT	CSVDRGGTDTQYF